These T cell receptor beta chains were read from a single sample in a study of T-cell reconstitution after alpha-beta-depleted transplantation in children. In TCRdb, the PCR reads were re-called with MiXCR into one record per CDR3 protein. Here the sample spans 190,000 or so distinct CDR3 sequences, approximately 15% being singletons. The sequenced sample was PBMCs from the stem cell graft donor, obtained from the stem cell graft. The receptors shown here come from a human donor who donated a stem cell graft to a child with acute lymphoblastic leukemia. Each CDR3 is given without its conserved first and last residue.

j_call v_call cdr3_aa
TRBJ2-2 TRBV24-1 ATSDFASGSHGELF
TRBJ2-7 TRBV29-1 SVVPVGDYEQY
TRBJ2-7 TRBV12-5 ASGPLSAGVREQY
TRBJ1-2 TRBV3-1 ASSQDSQGVGYT
TRBJ2-2 TRBV20-1 SAPGQGAPGELF
TRBJ1-1 TRBV29-1 SAWDGATEAF
TRBJ2-5 TRBV19 ASSFRSGQGEVGRETQY
TRBJ2-1 TRBV5-6 ASSPNLRVRGSEQF
TRBJ2-7 TRBV6-1 ASCLSQGSYEQY
TRBJ2-6 TRBV25-1 ASARTGTPRSGANVLT
TRBJ2-7 TRBV4-2 ASSQGTSGTYEQY
TRBJ2-1 TRBV28 ASSYLGLAFDEQF
TRBJ1-6 TRBV5-1 ASSLVETSPLH
TRBJ2-5 TRBV7-9 ASSLTADLLFQETQY
TRBJ1-5 TRBV5-1 ASSRDGLNSNQPQH
TRBJ2-4 TRBV7-8 ASSLAPPLRNIQY
TRBJ2-5 TRBV28 ASSLYDLGGGETQY
TRBJ2-7 TRBV12-3/TRBV12-4 ASSLSGERYEQY
TRBJ1-1 TRBV29-1 SVAFMNTEAF
TRBJ1-1 TRBV7-9 ASSLGQGVHTEAF
TRBJ1-2 TRBV29-1 SVTGGYSSGYT
TRBJ1-2 TRBV5-1 ASSPGGGFGGYT
TRBJ2-4 TRBV27 ASTDGTSKYGKY
TRBJ1-6 TRBV3-1 ASSQADGDSPLH
TRBJ1-3 TRBV5-1 ASSLALDPGNTIY
TRBJ2-7 TRBV5-1 ASSLGGAPYEQY
TRBJ1-5 TRBV2 ASSEWGREQPQH
TRBJ2-3 TRBV10-3 AISGGQGSTDTQY